Here is one TCR beta chain with its context. With random hexamers, reverse transcription was performed on about 0.45 to 1 ug of RNA. Amplification of TCR beta CDR3 was carried out by immunoSEQ multiplex PCR, which covered 54 Vbeta and 13 Jbeta segments. One entry per CDR3 protein, called by TCRdb with MiXCR from the immunoSEQ multiplex PCR reads. The sample comprises around 190,000 distinct CDR3 sequences, 95% of which are singletons, and about 0.095% rests with the top ten. This specimen belongs to a study of CD8 T cells in Susac syndrome. In contrast to the negatively isolated CD8+ and CD4+ T cells, TEMRA cells were FACS-enriched. Germline CDR1 reads SQVTM; CDR2 reads ANQGSEA. This CDR3 has 13 residues. Trimming stripped 7 bases from V and 3 bases from J, with 12 bases between.

Specimen: CD4+ T cells from PBMCs. The sequence derives from a human donor in good health. This rearrangement joins TRBV29-1 to TRBJ2-2; D gene uncertain. CDR3 residues: CSAPEYYTGELFF. For the CDR3, the DNA is TGCAGCGCGCCCGAGTACTACACCGGGGAGCTGTTTTTT.